This T cell receptor beta chain was retrieved from a study of T cells in tumors after PD-1 blockade. Study details: Prior checkpoint blockade, systemic immunosuppressant use, or anti-cancer therapy within 4 weeks excluded patients.

CDR1 is SEHNR and CDR2 is FQNEAQ in the germline V gene (reference sequence). V dropped 4 bases and J dropped 4; count of bases not matched to a gene: 8. The CDR3 consists of 17 residues. Using immunoSEQ multiplex PCR, the repertoire was profiled, and TCRdb retains in-frame clones only, with some absent. The table has under 4,500 clones, 73% seen once; the top ten hold 6.5% to 9%. Time point specified: first of two pre-therapy site-matched biopsies 2 to 3 months apart. The sequences come from tumor tissue, collected before anti-PD-1 treatment. The TCR was taken from a human donor with basal cell carcinoma. The chain couples TRBV7-9 to TRBJ2-1; TRBD1 matches at 12 bases. CDR3 in DNA: TGTGCCAGCAGCTCCCGGGACAGGGGGCGAAATTACAATGAGCAGTTCTTC. It yields the protein CASSSRDRGRNYNEQFF.